Following are 20 T cell receptor beta chains from one sample sequenced in a study of T cells after yellow fever vaccination. TCRdb itself ran the 5' RACE reads through MiXCR, one entry per CDR3 protein. The repertoire has about 500,000 distinct CDR3 sequences, about 15% of them found once; the top ten carry 17%. Material: PBMCs, obtained about 5 days after the first yellow fever vaccination. The receptors come from a man younger than 35 who received the YFV17D yellow fever vaccine.

This clonotype was counted between two and nine times. The chain links TRBV2 to TRBJ2-3; the match to TRBD2 covers 7 bases. Germline values: CDR1 SNHLY, CDR2 FYNNEI. With V trimmed by 4 bases and J by 5 bases, 12 bases remained unmatched. The CDR3 is 16 amino acids. The CDR3 sequence: CASSVRTRVVGDTQYF. The CDR3 coding sequence is TGTGCCAGCAGTGTCCGGACTAGGGTAGTAGGAGATACGCAGTATTTT.

There are a few counts of this clonotype. The rearrangement uses TRBV12-3 or TRBV12-4 and TRBJ2-5, with 11 bases matching TRBD2. The V segment lost 5 bases and the J segment 4 bases; nucleotides outside the gene matches: 6. The CDR3 runs 15 residues. The chain's CDR3 is CASSLQLAGAETQYF. The CDR3 region has the DNA TGTGCCAGCAGTCTCCAACTAGCGGGGGCAGAGACCCAGTACTTC.

The V call is TRBV20-1, the J call TRBJ2-3; D possibly matches TRBD1 or TRBD2 (6 bases each). Between the trimmed V and J ends, which lost 6 bases and 4 bases, there was a span of 17 bases. The CDR3 has 14 residues. CDR1 and CDR2 (germline): DFQATT, SNEGSKA (reference sequence). The CDR3 sequence: CSAEGTSGADTQYF. CDR3 sequence (DNA): TGCAGTGCGGAGGGGACTTCAGGGGCAGATACGCAGTATTTT.

This clonotype was detected a few times. The chain links TRBV5-1 to TRBJ2-3, with D perhaps assigned TRBD1 or TRBD2 (5 bases each). V lost 7 bases and J lost 6, with 15 bases in between. Germline values: CDR1 SGHRS, CDR2 YFSETQ. The CDR3 is 13 amino acids. The CDR3 coding sequence is TGCGCCAGCCGGGACGTAAACGAGGATACGCAGTATTTT. Translating gives CASRDVNEDTQYF.

This clonotype was picked up many times. The chain is built from TRBV7-2 and TRBJ2-5; perhaps D is TRBD1 or TRBD2 (5 bases each). The germline V and J ends were trimmed by 5 bases and 4 bases, with 14 bases remaining between them. Germline V gene sequence: CDR1 SGHTA, CDR2 FQGNSA. CDR3 length: 14 residues. The CDR3 nucleotides are TGTGCCAGCAGCAAAGCCAGGGCGGGAGAGACCCAGTACTTC. It yields the protein CASSKARAGETQYF.

Comments on this clonotype: At one of its ends the junction is not consistent with the germline gene, which may arise from a read error. CDR3 nucleotides: TGCGCCAGCAGCTGGGGGACAGGGGGTTGGTACAATGAGCTGTTCTTC. This codes for CASSWGTGGWYNELFF. J is TRBJ2-1 and V is TRBV5-1; 11 bases align to TRBD1. The CDR3 sequence is 16 residues long. Per germline, CDR1 SGHRS and CDR2 YFSETQ. Combining the CDR3 with reference TRBV5-1 and TRBJ2-1 gives the whole variable domain KAGVTQTPRYLIKTRGQQVTLSCSPISGHRSVSWYQQTPGQGLQFLFEYFSETQRNKGNFPGRFSGRQFSNSRSEMNVSTLELGDSALYLCASSWGTGGWYNELFFGPGTRLTVL.

The rearrangement joins TRBV10-3 to TRBJ1-5; D is perhaps TRBD1 (5 bases). Between the trimmed V and J ends, which lost 2 bases and 8 bases, there was a span of 13 bases. CDR3 length: 14 amino acids. The germline V gene encodes CDR1 ENHRY and CDR2 SYGVKD. CDR3 protein: CAISERGFNEPQHF. For the CDR3, the DNA is TGTGCCATCAGTGAGAGGGGATTTAATGAGCCCCAGCATTTT.

This clonotype was detected a few times. This sequence joins TRBV7-3 and TRBJ1-1, with TRBD1 matching over 7 bases. After removal of 5 bases from V and 6 bases from J, the junction contained 6 bases not matched to a gene. Germline values: CDR1 SGHTA, CDR2 FQGTGA. The CDR3 has 13 amino acids. The CDR3 DNA reads as TGTGCCAGCAGCAACTACAGGGGCGCTGAAGCTTTCTTT. This gives the protein CASSNYRGAEAFF.

This rearrangement joins TRBV4-3 to TRBJ2-1; D is unresolved. V was pared by 0 bases and J by 0 bases, with 9 bases between. The CDR3 contains 16 residues. Germline CDR1 reads LGHNA; CDR2 reads YSLEER. Written as DNA, the CDR3 is TGCGCCAGCAGCCAAGATAGCTTCAGCTCCTACAATGAGCAGTTCTTC. Translated, it gives CASSQDSFSSYNEQFF.

This clonotype was counted between two and nine times. The chain is built from TRBV6-2 or TRBV6-3 and TRBJ2-5, with 7 bases that match TRBD2. The CDR3 spans 16 residues. Trimming removed 8 bases from V and 1 base from J; junction bases left unmatched: 13. In germline, CDR1 is MNHEY, CDR2 SVGEGT. The CDR3 reads CASGRASGGVQETQYF. For the CDR3, the DNA is TGTGCCAGCGGAAGGGCTAGCGGAGGGGTCCAAGAGACCCAGTACTTC.

V gene TRBV6-1 combines with J gene TRBJ1-6, with a tentative D call TRBD1 (5 bases). The CDR3 loop spans 16 amino acids. V dropped 6 bases and J dropped 5 bases, with 17 bases sitting between them. Germline CDR1 reads MNHNS; CDR2 reads SASEGT. The chain's CDR3 is CASSQKLGVNNSPLHF. In nucleotides, the CDR3 is TGTGCCAGCAGCCAAAAACTAGGGGTTAATAATTCACCCCTCCACTTT.

The rearrangement links TRBV20-1 to TRBJ1-2; no clear D. CDR3 length equals 11 residues. Trimming shortened V by 3 bases and J by 5 bases, and 7 bases separated the two germline ends. Germline assignment: CDR1 DFQATT and CDR2 SNEGSKA (reference sequence). The CDR3 is CSASRLYGYTF. The CDR3 DNA reads TGCAGTGCTAGCCGGTTATATGGCTACACCTTC.

CDR3 amino acids: CSVEGLAPIVETQYF. The CDR3 DNA sequence: TGCAGCGTTGAGGGACTAGCGCCGATCGTAGAGACCCAGTACTTC. The chain recombines TRBV29-1 with TRBJ2-5; 10 nucleotides align to TRBD2. V dropped 3 bases and J dropped 4; count of bases not matched to a gene: 8. CDR3 length: 15 amino acids. Germline values: CDR1 SQVTM, CDR2 ANQGSEA.

This clonotype was seen many times. This chain links TRBV30 with TRBJ2-3; D is perhaps TRBD1 or TRBD2 (6 bases each). Per the germline V gene, CDR1 is GTSNPN and CDR2 is SVGIG (reference sequence). The CDR3 extends over 12 amino acids. V dropped 0 bases and J dropped 6 bases, with 7 bases sitting between them. The CDR3 DNA reads as TGTGCCTGGAGTGTAGGGGGGGATACGCAGTATTTT. Encoded protein: CAWSVGGDTQYF.

In its sample, this clonotype was seen a few times. The rearrangement joins TRBV4-3 to TRBJ2-4; 11 bases are a match to TRBD2. V was pared by 1 base and J by 1 base, with 9 bases of the junction left unmatched. The CDR3 is 19 amino acids. Germline-derived CDR1 and CDR2 are LGHNA and YSLEER. In DNA form, the CDR3 reads TGCGCCAGCAGCCAAGGGGACTTTAGCGGGGGGGCGGCCAAAAACATTCAGTACTTC. Its translation is CASSQGDFSGGAAKNIQYF.

This clonotype was recorded a few times. V and J are TRBV7-9 and TRBJ1-1, with D tentatively TRBD1 (5 bases). CDR3 length equals 14 residues. Trimming stripped 4 bases from V and 5 bases from J, with 14 bases between. CDR1 is SEHNR, CDR2 FQNEAQ, per germline (reference sequence). Written as DNA, the CDR3 is TGTGCCAGCAGCTCAGCGTGGGGGAGGACTGAAGCTTTCTTT. It yields the protein CASSSAWGRTEAFF.

The table lists this clonotype with a few counts. The J gene is TRBJ1-5, the V gene TRBV9, with D maybe TRBD1 (5 bases). CDR3 size: 14 residues. V was clipped by 3 bases and J by 3 bases, with 10 bases between them. Germline V gene data show CDR1 as SGDLS and CDR2 as YYNGEE. The CDR3 coding sequence is TGTGCCAGCAGCGCTGACAGCTTCAATCAGCCCCAGCATTTT. This encodes CASSADSFNQPQHF.

The chain links TRBV6-5 to TRBJ2-5; D is unclear. V shed 8 bases and J shed 5 bases, with 9 bases lying between them. The CDR3 length is 11 residues. Germline-derived CDR1 and CDR2 are MNHEY and SVGAGI. The CDR3 nucleotides read TGTGCCAGCGGGAACCCGGAGACCCAGTACTTC. It encodes CASGNPETQYF.

This clonotype was picked up a small number of times. The CDR3 coding sequence is TGTGCCAGCTCACCTTTAAGGACAAGCACAGATACGCAGTATTTT. It encodes CASSPLRTSTDTQYF. This chain connects TRBV18 to TRBJ2-3; perhaps TRBD1 as D (5 bases). Between the trimmed V and J ends, which lost 3 bases and 0 bases, there was a span of 10 bases. The CDR3 loop spans 15 amino acids. Germline loops: CDR1 KGHSH, CDR2 LQKENI.

V and J are TRBV6-5 and TRBJ2-7, with no clear D. The CDR3 is made up of 15 amino acids. Germline values: CDR1 MNHEY, CDR2 SVGAGI. With 4 bases removed from V and 3 bases from J, the gap between germline ends came to 16 bases. The CDR3 DNA sequence: TGTGCCAGCAGTTCCGGGCCAGGTTCCATCTACGAGCAGTACGTC. It yields the protein CASSSGPGSIYEQYV.